This entry features one TCR beta chain sequence. TCRdb's table, derived via immunoSEQ multiplex PCR, lists solely in-frame clones and lacks some. The table includes 250,000 to 300,000 clones, about 80% detected once. The data originate from a study of blood T cell repertoires in COVID-19. This receptor was identified in a young man with acute COVID-19. Sequencing used PBMCs or T cells enriched from blood (not recorded which).

The CDR3 nucleotides read TGTGCCAGCTCCCCTTTGGAGAATCAGCCCCAGCATTTT. It is translated as CASSPLENQPQHF. The chain couples TRBV18 to TRBJ1-5; D is unresolved. The CDR3 loop spans 13 amino acids. Germline CDR1 reads KGHSH; CDR2 reads LQKENI. V lost 6 bases and J lost 4, with 10 bases in between. Drawing the rest from reference TRBV18 and TRBJ1-5, the complete variable domain is NAGVMQNPRHLVRRRGQEARLRCSPMKGHSHVYWYRQLPEEGLKFMVYLQKENIIDESGMPKERFSAEFPKEGPSILRIQQVVRGDSAAYFCASSPLENQPQHFGDGTRLSIL.